This T cell receptor beta chain was found in a study of cytomegalovirus exposure and HLA in healthy donors. Data came from immunoSEQ multiplex PCR; TCRdb stores just in-frame clones and leaves some out. The profile shows some 140,000 clones, approximately 87% of them singletons. Turning to this clone: Its specificity is unknown.

Study observations and caveats: Rare TCR sequences dominated, though some public TCRs recurred in many donors. The study flagged around 160 TCR beta chains as cytomegalovirus-associated. Using the classifier, cytomegalovirus status was reportedly diagnosed with high specificity and sensitivity.

The V gene lost 5 bases and the J gene lost 7 bases, with 13 bases spanning the gap. The CDR3 consists of 13 residues. Germline assignment: CDR1 MNHEY and CDR2 SVGAGI. The TCR originated in a man between 18 and 29 years old in good health and CMV-seronegative. Sequenced material: PBMCs. The V gene is TRBV6-5, the J gene TRBJ2-3; a weak D match, TRBD1 (6 bases). CDR3 sequence reads: CASSPAGTNTQYF. CDR3 bases: TGTGCCAGCAGTCCCGCCGGGACAAATACGCAGTATTTT.